The sequence of this T cell receptor beta chain was determined in a study of blood T cell repertoires in COVID-19. Clones were sequenced by immunoSEQ multiplex PCR, and TCRdb holds only the in-frame ones, with some missing. The sample has 45,000 to 60,000 clones, about 80% seen once. For this clone: A read error may produce the germline difference seen at one junction end.

The receptor's source is a man older than 75 with COVID-19, enrolled during active disease. The sample taken for sequencing was peripheral blood.

CDR3 amino acids: CASRAGELFF. In nucleotides, the CDR3 is TGTGCTAGCAGAGCGGGGGAGCTGTTTTTT. The rearrangement joins TRBV2 to TRBJ2-2; no clear D. The CDR3 is 10 residues long. Germline CDR1 SNHLY, CDR2 FYNNEI. Full variable domain (remainder filled in from reference TRBV2 and TRBJ2-2): EPEVTQTPSHQVTQMGQEVILRCVPISNHLYFYWYRQILGQKVEFLVSFYNNEISEKSEIFDDQFSVERPDGSNFTLKIRSTKLEDSAMYFCASRAGELFFGEGSRLTVL.